Presented here are 8 T cell receptor beta chains from one specimen sequenced in a study of beta chain features in type 1 diabetes. cDNA synthesis used the whole RNA isolate, giving expressed TCRB sequences. Method: immunoSEQ multiplex PCR; TCRdb's copy keeps in-frame clones and lacks some. The table records 130,000 to 150,000 clones, 9.2% of them present only once. Source material: central memory CD4+ T cells from blood. These receptor sequences come from a man aged 18 to 35 in good health.

The chain links TRBV11-2 to TRBJ1-1; tentative D call: TRBD1 (6 bases). V lost 4 bases to trimming and J lost 1 base, with 16 bases between them. There are 16 residues in the CDR3. Germline V gene data show CDR1 as SGHAT and CDR2 as FQNNGV. In nucleotides, the CDR3 is TGTGCCAGCAGCTCGCTTCTGGGGGCCGAGAACACTGAAGCTTTCTTT. Protein: CASSSLLGAENTEAFF. The complete variable domain, with remaining parts taken from reference TRBV11-2 and TRBJ1-1, reads EAGVAQSPRYKIIEKRQSVAFWCNPISGHATLYWYQQILGQGPKLLIQFQNNGVVDDSQLPKDRFSAERLKGVDSTLKIQPAKLEDSAVYLCASSSLLGAENTEAFFGQGTRLTVV.

Ten or more counts support this clone. The chain joins TRBV6-1 to TRBJ2-3, with 8 nucleotides matching TRBD2. The V and J ends lost 6 bases and 4 bases, in that order; junction bases with no gene match: 9. CDR1 is MNHNS and CDR2 is SASEGT in the germline V gene. CDR3 size: 15 residues. CDR3 residues: CASSVSGASPDTQYF. The CDR3 DNA sequence: TGTGCCAGCAGCGTTAGCGGGGCCTCCCCAGATACGCAGTATTTT.

The sample holds a few counts of this clone. The V gene is TRBV2, the J gene TRBJ2-5; D is unresolved. Trimming removed 7 bases at V and 1 base at J, with 10 bases between. The V gene's germline CDR1 is SNHLY and CDR2 FYNNEI. The CDR3 totals 13 residues. The CDR3 coding sequence is TGTGCCAGCAATCGAGGCCGCCAAGAGACCCAGTACTTC. Translation gives CASNRGRQETQYF.

The chain is built from TRBV27 and TRBJ2-3; D might be TRBD1 (6 bases). V was trimmed by 2 bases and J by 6 bases, leaving 18 bases between them. Germline V gene sequence: CDR1 MNHEY, CDR2 SMNVEV (reference sequence). The CDR3 loop spans 16 amino acids. The CDR3: CASSLGPSWGQDTQYF. The CDR3 DNA is TGTGCCAGCAGTTTAGGTCCCTCTTGGGGGCAGGATACGCAGTATTTT.

This clone was counted a few times. The V and J genes are TRBV6-5 and TRBJ1-3, with unresolved D. The V end was cut by 4 bases, the J end by 4 bases, with 5 bases between. Germline CDR1 is MNHEY and CDR2 is SVGAGI. The CDR3 sequence is 12 residues long. CDR3 sequence (DNA): TGTGCCAGCAGTTCTCAGGGAAACACCATATATTTT. This gives the protein CASSSQGNTIYF.

The chain links TRBV19 to TRBJ2-1; the D gene is possibly TRBD1 (6 bases). The CDR3 covers 14 residues. Germline lookup yields CDR1 LNHDA and CDR2 SQIVND (reference sequence). Trimming stripped 3 bases from V and 5 bases from J, with 11 bases between. This CDR3 reads CASSMGWGHNEQFF. The CDR3 DNA is TGTGCCAGTAGTATGGGCTGGGGGCACAATGAGCAGTTCTTC. The entire variable domain, with the rest obtained from reference TRBV19 and TRBJ2-1, is as follows: DGGITQSPKYLFRKEGQNVTLSCEQNLNHDAMYWYRQDPGQGLRLIYYSQIVNDFQKGDIAEGYSVSREKKESFPLTVTSAQKNPTAFYLCASSMGWGHNEQFFGPGTRLTVL.

This chain joins TRBV13 and TRBJ1-5; D uncertain. The V and J ends lost 3 bases and 4 bases respectively, with 4 bases between them. Germline lookup yields CDR1 PRHDT and CDR2 FYEKMQ (reference sequence). This CDR3 has 12 residues. CDR3 DNA sequence: TGTGCCAGCAGCTTCGGTAATCAGCCCCAGCATTTT. Protein: CASSFGNQPQHF.

The rearrangement uses TRBV7-8 and TRBJ1-2, with a weak D call TRBD1 (5 bases). Germline-derived CDR1 and CDR2 are SGHVS and FQNEAQ. The CDR3 sequence is 13 residues long. The V end was cut by 1 base, the J end by 6 bases, with 9 bases between. Written as DNA, the CDR3 is TGTGCCAGCAGCTTAGTCTGGGGCAATGGCTACACCTTC. As protein: CASSLVWGNGYTF.